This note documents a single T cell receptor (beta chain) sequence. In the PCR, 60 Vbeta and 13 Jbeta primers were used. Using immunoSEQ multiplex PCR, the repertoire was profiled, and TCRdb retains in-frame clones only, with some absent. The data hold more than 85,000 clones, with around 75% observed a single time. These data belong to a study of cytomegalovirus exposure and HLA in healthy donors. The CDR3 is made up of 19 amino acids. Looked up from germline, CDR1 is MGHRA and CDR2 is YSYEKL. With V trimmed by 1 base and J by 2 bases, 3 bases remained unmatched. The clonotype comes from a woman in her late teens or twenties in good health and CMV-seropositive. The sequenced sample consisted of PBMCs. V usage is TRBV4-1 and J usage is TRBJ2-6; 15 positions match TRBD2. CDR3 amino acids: CASSQVGLAGGPGANVLTF. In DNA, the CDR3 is TGCGCCAGCAGCCAAGTTGGACTAGCGGGAGGGCCTGGGGCCAACGTCCTGACTTTC.